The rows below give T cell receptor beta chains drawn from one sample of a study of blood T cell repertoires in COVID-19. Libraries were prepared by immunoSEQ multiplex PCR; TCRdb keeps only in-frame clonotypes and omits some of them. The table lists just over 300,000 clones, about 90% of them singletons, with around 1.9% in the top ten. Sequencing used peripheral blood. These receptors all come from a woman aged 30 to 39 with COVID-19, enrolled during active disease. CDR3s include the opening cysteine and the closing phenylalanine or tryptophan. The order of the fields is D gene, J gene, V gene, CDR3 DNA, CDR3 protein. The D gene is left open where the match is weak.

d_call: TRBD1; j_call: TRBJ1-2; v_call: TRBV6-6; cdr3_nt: TGTGCCAGCAGGTCGGTCCGGGACAGGGCCGAGGGTGGCTACACCTTC; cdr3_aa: CASRSVRDRAEGGYTF
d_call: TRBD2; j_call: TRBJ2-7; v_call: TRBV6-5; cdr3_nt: TGTGCCAGCAGCATAGGGACTAGCGGGGGCAACGAGCAGTACTTC; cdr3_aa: CASSIGTSGGNEQYF
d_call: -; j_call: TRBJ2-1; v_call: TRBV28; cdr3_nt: TGTGCCAGCAGTTTTTCTTTAGGGGAAAACAATGAGCAGTTCTTC; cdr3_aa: CASSFSLGENNEQFF
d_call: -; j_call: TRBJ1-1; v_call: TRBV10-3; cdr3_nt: TGTGCCAGCACCGGGATGGACACTGAAGCTTTCTTT; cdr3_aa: CASTGMDTEAFF
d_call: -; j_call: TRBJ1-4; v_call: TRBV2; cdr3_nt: TGTGCCAGCAGGCGGGGGCCGAGGAATGAAAAACTGTTTTTT; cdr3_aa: CASRRGPRNEKLFF
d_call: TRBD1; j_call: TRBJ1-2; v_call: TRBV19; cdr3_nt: TGTGCCAGTACCGGGACAGCTCCTTCTAACTATGGCTACACCTTC; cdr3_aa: CASTGTAPSNYGYTF
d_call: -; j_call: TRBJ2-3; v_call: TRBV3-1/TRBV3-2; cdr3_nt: TGTGCCAGCCCGGAGGCAGGGGTCCGTAGCACAGATACGCAGTATTTT; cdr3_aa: CASPEAGVRSTDTQYF
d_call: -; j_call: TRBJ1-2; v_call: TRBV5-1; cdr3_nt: TGCGCCAGCAGCTTGGTTACAGGGCATCTCTATGGCTACACCTTC; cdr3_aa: CASSLVTGHLYGYTF
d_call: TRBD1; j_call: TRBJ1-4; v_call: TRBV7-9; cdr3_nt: TGTGCCAGCAGCTCACGACAGGGGATTAATGAAAAACTGTTTTTT; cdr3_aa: CASSSRQGINEKLFF
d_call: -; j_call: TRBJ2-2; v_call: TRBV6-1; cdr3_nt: TGTGCCAGCAGTGAAGCCCTTTTTGGGCCCGGGGAGCTGTTTTTT; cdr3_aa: CASSEALFGPGELFF